Presented here are 4 T cell receptor beta chains from one specimen sequenced in a study of OX40 agonist ivuxolimab in advanced cancers. Assay: immunoSEQ multiplex PCR; the TCRdb copy retains only in-frame clones and omits some. The sample yields more than 50,000 clones, roughly 85% seen once. The sample in question was CD4+ or CD8+ T cells sorted from blood, obtained in a trial of the OX40 agonist ivuxolimab. The receptors shown here come from an adult with an advanced solid tumor such as melanoma, head and neck, liver or kidney cancer.

The gene calls are TRBV7-6 and TRBJ1-1; TRBD1 is a possible D gene (5 bases). V lost 3 bases, J lost 3 bases, and 11 bases lay in between. Per the germline V gene, CDR1 is SGHVS and CDR2 is FNYEAQ. This CDR3 region has 14 residues. CDR3 in amino acids: CASSFGRADTEAFF. Here the CDR3 DNA reads TGTGCCAGCAGCTTTGGCAGGGCGGACACTGAAGCTTTCTTT.

The chain joins TRBV29-1 to TRBJ1-2, with TRBD1 as a possible D gene (5 bases). Per germline, CDR1 SQVTM and CDR2 ANQGSEA. Deletions cut 6 bases from V and 2 bases from J, with 10 bases between. The CDR3 runs 12 residues. The CDR3 nucleotides are TGCAGCGTACGGCAGGGAAACTATGGCTACACCTTC. This codes for CSVRQGNYGYTF.

This clone turned up a few times. The chain recombines TRBV19 with TRBJ1-6; unclear D gene. The CDR3 runs 17 residues. V lost 1 base, J lost 7 bases, and 17 bases lay in between. CDR1 and CDR2 (germline): LNHDA, SQIVND (reference sequence). As DNA, the CDR3 is TGTGCCAGTAGTATAGGGAAGCAGACTAGAATGAATTCACCCCTCCACTTT. It translates to CASSIGKQTRMNSPLHF.

The CDR3 spells CASSQEGHRGLQPQHF. The CDR3 DNA reads as TGTGCCAGCAGCCAAGAGGGACATAGAGGGCTTCAGCCCCAGCATTTT. This chain uses TRBV4-2 with TRBJ1-5, with a weak D call TRBD1 (6 bases). With 0 bases removed from V and 6 bases from J, the gap between germline ends came to 15 bases. The CDR3 length is 16 residues. Per the germline V gene, CDR1 is LGHNA and CDR2 is YNFKEQ.